The present T cell receptor beta chain was sequenced within a study of blood T cell repertoires in COVID-19. Across the whole study: Samples came from the United States, Italy and Spain, spanning acute and convalescent COVID-19. PBMCs, B-cell-depleted T cells, or T cells were the source of the cDNA or gDNA that made up the material.

Authors' analysis steps: Reference gene primer amplification yielded estimated nucleated cell counts. Here immunoSEQ multiplex PCR was the method, and the copy in TCRdb shows in-frame clones only, minus some. That table is the source of V, J and clone size, and D and trimming were worked out from the DNA. The sample consists of some 310,000 clones, 80% to 90% of them appearing once. This CDR3 is 16 amino acids long. Trimming shortened V by 3 bases and J by 0 bases, and 15 bases separated the two germline ends. The germline V gene has CDR1 MNHEY and CDR2 SVGEGT. The V and J genes are TRBV6-2 or TRBV6-3 and TRBJ2-7; the D gene is possibly TRBD1 (5 bases). This receptor was identified in a man aged 50-59 years with active or convalescent COVID-19. The specimen sequenced was peripheral blood. CDR3: CASSYRHRIDSYEQYF. The CDR3 coding sequence is TGTGCCAGCAGTTATAGGCACAGGATAGACTCCTACGAGCAGTACTTC.